The subject of this entry is one TCR beta chain. In the authors' workflow: Researchers report that nucleated cell counts were estimated from reference gene primer amplification. Libraries were prepared by immunoSEQ multiplex PCR; TCRdb keeps only in-frame clonotypes and omits some of them. Clone size and the V and J calls come from that table; the DNA yielded D and trimming. The table lists 120,000 to 150,000 clones, 88% of them singletons. This record comes from a study of blood T cell repertoires in COVID-19. Looking at the study overall: Whether acute or convalescent, the COVID-19 samples came from the United States, Italy and Spain. In each case, the material was cDNA or gDNA derived from T cells, B-cell-depleted T cells, or PBMCs.

This CDR3 has 19 amino acids. From germline, CDR1 is MNHNS and CDR2 SASEGT. V dropped 2 bases and J dropped 0 bases, with 20 bases sitting between them. J is TRBJ2-1 and V is TRBV6-1; tentatively, D is TRBD2 (7 bases). The sample comprised peripheral blood. The receptor was derived from a woman aged 55-70 years with acute or convalescent COVID-19. The chain's CDR3 is CASSEFPPARGASYNEQFF. The CDR3, as DNA: TGTGCCAGCAGTGAATTCCCGCCCGCCCGGGGGGCCTCCTACAATGAGCAGTTCTTC.